Following are 29 T cell receptor beta chains from one sample sequenced in a study of lymphopenia after photon versus proton radiotherapy. Repertoires were generated with immunoSEQ multiplex PCR, while TCRdb's copy carries only in-frame clones and drops some. The profile shows tens of thousands of clones, 82% of them singletons. Material: peripheral blood, obtained from a patient treated with proton-based radiotherapy. The receptors derive from a woman in her 70s with pancreatic cancer.

V gene TRBV9 combines with J gene TRBJ2-2; the match to TRBD1 covers 7 bases. This CDR3 is built from 16 residues. Germline V lookup: CDR1 SGDLS, CDR2 YYNGEE. V trimming: 3 bases; J trimming: 0 bases; junction bases outside the gene matches: 5. The CDR3 protein is CASSAGTDTNTGELFF. DNA for the CDR3: TGTGCCAGCAGCGCCGGGACAGATACGAACACCGGGGAGCTGTTTTTT.

The V gene is TRBV5-1, the J gene TRBJ2-2; no definite D call. CDR1 and CDR2 (germline): SGHRS, YFSETQ. V gave up 4 bases and J gave up 5 bases, with 9 bases separating them. This CDR3 region has 13 residues. CDR3 amino acids: CASSQGFTGELFF. CDR3 DNA: TGCGCCAGCAGCCAAGGGTTTACCGGGGAGCTGTTTTTT.

The DNA of the CDR3 is TGCAGTGCTAGAGATACGCAGTATTTT. Protein sequence: CSARDTQYF. V usage is TRBV20-1 and J usage is TRBJ2-3, with D uncertain. This CDR3 comprises 9 residues. Trimming removed 0 bases from V and 8 bases from J, with 0 bases in between. Germline CDR1 reads DFQATT; CDR2 reads SNEGSKA (reference sequence).

This clone has just one count. This sequence joins TRBV30 and TRBJ2-7; D possibly corresponds to TRBD2 (6 bases). V lost 5 bases to trimming and J lost 5 bases, with 19 bases between them. Germline CDR1 reads GTSNPN; CDR2 reads SVGIG (reference sequence). The CDR3 loop spans 14 amino acids. DNA of the CDR3: TGTGCCTGGGGGTATAGGACTATTTCTAACGAGCAGTACTTC. It specifies CAWGYRTISNEQYF.

The gene calls are TRBV28 and TRBJ2-2; D is perhaps TRBD2 (6 bases). Trimming removed 7 bases at V and 6 bases at J, with 18 bases between. CDR3 length: 15 residues. Per the germline V gene, CDR1 is MDHEN and CDR2 is SYDVKM. DNA of the CDR3: TGTGCCAGCACCCCCATGACGGGAGTTTCCGGGGAGCTGTTTTTT. Its translation: CASTPMTGVSGELFF.

The rearrangement joins TRBV28 to TRBJ1-5, with D possibly matching TRBD1 (6 bases). V was shortened by 5 bases and J by 3 bases, with 8 bases between the two germline ends. Looked up from germline, CDR1 is MDHEN and CDR2 is SYDVKM. The CDR3 contains 13 residues. The chain's CDR3 is CASSTGFNQPQHF. The DNA for the CDR3 is TGTGCCAGCAGTACAGGGTTCAATCAGCCCCAGCATTTT. Full variable domain (outside the CDR3, taken from reference TRBV28 and TRBJ1-5): DVKVTQSSRYLVKRTGEKVFLECVQDMDHENMFWYRQDPGLGLRLIYFSYDVKMKEKGDIPEGYSVSREKKERFSLILESASTNQTSMYLCASSTGFNQPQHFGDGTRLSIL.

The chain carries TRBV7-2 and TRBJ1-1, with 9 bases aligning to TRBD1. After removal of 6 bases from V and 3 bases from J, the junction contained 5 bases not matched to a gene. CDR3 length equals 14 residues. Germline V gene sequence: CDR1 SGHTA, CDR2 FQGNSA. CDR3 residues: CASSFRQGDTEAFF. The CDR3 DNA reads as TGTGCCAGCAGTTTCCGACAGGGGGACACTGAAGCTTTCTTT.

V gene TRBV2 combines with J gene TRBJ1-1; the D gene is possibly TRBD1 (5 bases). This CDR3 is built from 13 residues. Germline CDR1 is SNHLY and CDR2 is FYNNEI. V lost 2 bases, J lost 1 base, and 5 bases lay in between. The CDR3 DNA reads as TGTGCCAGCAGTGAACAGGGGAACACTGAAGCTTTCTTT. Translating gives CASSEQGNTEAFF.

This chain links TRBV7-2 with TRBJ2-2; D is uncertain. Germline CDR1 and CDR2: SGHTA and FQGNSA. This CDR3 comprises 13 residues. Trimming took off 6 bases at V and 4 bases at J, with 9 bases between the two ends. CDR3 sequence: CASRQLPTGELFF. The CDR3 nucleotides are TGTGCCAGCAGACAACTACCCACCGGGGAGCTGTTTTTT. The entire variable domain, with the rest obtained from reference TRBV7-2 and TRBJ2-2, is as follows: GAGVSQSPSNKVTEKGKDVELRCDPISGHTALYWYRQSLGQGLEFLIYFQGNSAPDKSGLPSDRFSAERTGGSVSTLTIQRTQQEDSAVYLCASRQLPTGELFFGEGSRLTVL.

This chain connects TRBV28 to TRBJ1-2; TRBD1 is a possible D gene (5 bases). CDR1 MDHEN and CDR2 SYDVKM come from the germline V gene. The CDR3 is 13 amino acids. Trimming took off 8 bases at V and 5 bases at J, with 15 bases between the two ends. The CDR3 protein is CASLQGDGYGYTF. CDR3 DNA: TGTGCCAGCCTACAAGGGGATGGGTATGGCTACACCTTC.

The chain couples TRBV4-1 to TRBJ1-5; D may be TRBD1 (6 bases). V dropped 4 bases and J dropped 5 bases, with 12 bases sitting between them. The CDR3 loop spans 14 amino acids. CDR1 and CDR2 from the germline V gene are MGHRA and YSYEKL. The CDR3 sequence: CASSPPGVDQPQHF. CDR3 coding DNA: TGCGCCAGCAGCCCTCCAGGGGTAGATCAGCCCCAGCATTTT.

This rearrangement joins TRBV5-6 to TRBJ2-5, with D unclear. Germline V CDR1 and CDR2: SGHDT, YYEEEE. The CDR3 is made up of 15 amino acids. V was pared by 1 base and J by 5 bases, with 15 bases between. Written as DNA, the CDR3 is TGTGCCAGCAGCTTGATCTCAGTCTCTCTGGAGACCCAGTACTTC. Translation: CASSLISVSLETQYF.

V gene TRBV27 combines with J gene TRBJ2-7; 15 nucleotides match TRBD2. The germline gives CDR1 MNHEY, CDR2 SMNVEV (reference sequence). The CDR3 sequence is 22 residues long. V dropped 5 bases and J dropped 7; count of bases not matched to a gene: 27. The CDR3 coding sequence is TGTGCCAGCAGTCCCTTTGACAGGGGTTGGACTAGCGGGAGGGCCAATCTGGAGGAGCAGTACTTC. Its translation is CASSPFDRGWTSGRANLEEQYF.

This sequence joins TRBV11-3 and TRBJ2-5; D unclear. Trimming removed 3 bases at V and 2 bases at J, with 7 bases between. The CDR3 is 13 amino acids. In germline, CDR1 is SGHNT, CDR2 YENEEA. The CDR3 DNA is TGTGCCAGCAGCTTCGGCGAACAAGAGACCCAGTACTTC. Translating gives CASSFGEQETQYF.

The chain carries TRBV28 and TRBJ1-1; 10 bases are a match to TRBD1. Germline V gene data show CDR1 as MDHEN and CDR2 as SYDVKM. With V trimmed by 6 bases and J by 5 bases, 12 bases remained unmatched. This CDR3 is 16 amino acids long. In DNA form, the CDR3 reads TGTGCCAGCAGGCCGGGACAGGGGATCATTGGTACTGAAGCTTTCTTT. Protein: CASRPGQGIIGTEAFF.

This sequence joins TRBV28 and TRBJ1-2; 8 bases fit TRBD1. CDR1 is MDHEN, CDR2 SYDVKM, per germline. The length of the CDR3 is 14 residues. The ends lost 5 bases at V and 7 bases at J; junction bases unmatched: 9. The CDR3 protein is CASSVGQGGSGYTF. DNA of the CDR3: TGTGCCAGCAGTGTAGGACAGGGCGGCAGTGGCTACACCTTC.

This clone turned up a few times. The chain joins TRBV2 to TRBJ1-4; tentative D call: TRBD1 (5 bases). The CDR3 length is 17 residues. Looked up from germline, CDR1 is SNHLY and CDR2 is FYNNEI. V was shortened by 2 bases and J by 5 bases, with 18 bases between the two germline ends. CDR3 in DNA: TGTGCCAGCAGTGAAAGCGGGGCAGGGTCGAGGAATGAAAAACTGTTTTTT. Translating gives CASSESGAGSRNEKLFF. Based on the CDR3 plus reference TRBV2 and TRBJ1-4, the full variable domain is EPEVTQTPSHQVTQMGQEVILRCVPISNHLYFYWYRQILGQKVEFLVSFYNNEISEKSEIFDDQFSVERPDGSNFTLKIRSTKLEDSAMYFCASSESGAGSRNEKLFFGSGTQLSVL.

CDR3 nucleotides: TGCAGCGTTCAGTCAGGAAGTGAGCAGTTCTTC. It codes for CSVQSGSEQFF. This chain connects TRBV29-1 to TRBJ2-1; D unresolved. The CDR3 has 11 residues. From germline, CDR1 is SQVTM and CDR2 ANQGSEA. Trimming shortened V by 5 bases and J by 9 bases, and 11 bases separated the two germline ends.

V and J are TRBV19 and TRBJ1-3; D is undetermined. Germline V CDR1 and CDR2: LNHDA, SQIVND (reference sequence). The CDR3 covers 16 residues. V lost 5 bases to trimming and J lost 0 bases, with 14 bases between them. As DNA, the CDR3 is TGTGCCAGTAGTTTTGGACTCCCGAGCTCTGGAAACACCATATATTTT. This translates into CASSFGLPSSGNTIYF.

As concerns this clone: This likely comes from a read error, as the CDR3 has no conserved phenylalanine or tryptophan at its end. This chain links TRBV7-1 with TRBJ2-7; 9 bases fit TRBD2. TRBV7-1 is flagged as an ORF with uncertain function. V lost 3 bases and J lost 4; bases outside the gene matches: 1. CDR3 size: 13 residues. The CDR3 sequence is CASSSSGSYEQYL. In nucleotides, the CDR3 is TGTGCCAGCAGCTCTAGCGGGAGTTACGAGCAGTACCTC.

The chain uses TRBV27 and TRBJ1-2, with D tentatively TRBD1 (5 bases). The CDR3 consists of 14 residues. V was cut by 2 bases and J by 7 bases, with 14 bases left in between. CDR1 and CDR2 (germline): MNHEY, SMNVEV (reference sequence). CDR3: CASSLAQGLSGYTF. The CDR3 nucleotides are TGTGCCAGCAGTTTAGCCCAGGGTTTAAGTGGCTACACCTTC.

The J gene is TRBJ1-1, the V gene TRBV29-1; D gene unclear. Between the trimmed V and J ends, which lost 7 bases and 1 base, there was a span of 4 bases. Germline-derived CDR1 and CDR2 are SQVTM and ANQGSEA. CDR3 size: 10 residues. CDR3 sequence: CSGTNTEAFF. CDR3 DNA sequence: TGCAGCGGGACGAACACTGAAGCTTTCTTT.

The rearrangement links TRBV28 to TRBJ2-7; 10 nucleotides line up with TRBD1. Germline V gene data show CDR1 as MDHEN and CDR2 as SYDVKM. The CDR3 length is 14 residues. V lost 7 bases and J lost 8; bases outside the gene matches: 11. CDR3: CASKTGTGDFKQYF. The CDR3 coding sequence is TGTGCCAGCAAAACCGGGACAGGGGATTTTAAGCAGTACTTC.

The CDR3 DNA follows: TGTGCCAGCAGCTTAGGGACAGGATCTGGGGCCAACGTCCTGACTTTC. The encoded protein is CASSLGTGSGANVLTF. The chain combines TRBV7-9 with TRBJ2-6; 7 nucleotides align to TRBD1. The CDR3 runs 16 residues. Germline V gives CDR1 SEHNR, CDR2 FQNEAQ (reference sequence). J gave up 1 base and V 1 base, and 1 base lay outside the gene matches.

V is TRBV4-1 and J is TRBJ1-2; D might be TRBD1 (6 bases). This CDR3 contains 13 residues. Germline V lookup: CDR1 MGHRA, CDR2 YSYEKL. V was pared by 5 bases and J by 2 bases, with 9 bases between. For the CDR3, the DNA is TGCGCCAGCAGCTACCAGGGGAACTATGGCTACACCTTC. It specifies CASSYQGNYGYTF.

V usage is TRBV27 and J usage is TRBJ2-2; TRBD1 aligns across 9 bases. V lost 6 bases, J lost 5 bases, and 7 bases stayed unmatched. There are 15 residues in the CDR3. Germline loops: CDR1 MNHEY, CDR2 SMNVEV (reference sequence). In nucleotides, the CDR3 is TGTGCCAGCAGCAGGGGACAGGGTAGAACCGGGGAGCTGTTTTTT. This sequence encodes CASSRGQGRTGELFF.

The V gene is TRBV5-1, the J gene TRBJ2-3; TRBD2 matches at 7 bases. The CDR3 runs 15 residues. V lost 1 base and J lost 4; bases outside the gene matches: 6. CDR1 is SGHRS and CDR2 is YFSETQ in the germline V gene. The CDR3 spells CASSLPRGDADTQYF. CDR3 sequence (DNA): TGCGCCAGCAGCTTGCCTCGGGGGGACGCAGATACGCAGTATTTT.

The chain is built from TRBV7-3 and TRBJ1-2; no clear D. Germline CDR1 SGHTA, CDR2 FQGTGA. The CDR3 extends over 13 amino acids. Trimming shortened V by 4 bases and J by 8 bases, and 14 bases separated the two germline ends. The CDR3 nucleotides are TGTGCCAGCAGCTCGGGCAGTTTAGTAGGCTACACCTTC. As protein: CASSSGSLVGYTF.

The V gene is TRBV11-3, the J gene TRBJ2-2, with a possible D match to TRBD2 (6 bases). Germline CDR1 and CDR2: SGHNT and YENEEA. The CDR3 covers 16 residues. V was trimmed by 4 bases and J by 0 bases, leaving 12 bases between them. The CDR3 nucleotides are TGTGCCAGCAGCTCATCCGGAGGGTCGAACACCGGGGAGCTGTTTTTT. Protein sequence: CASSSSGGSNTGELFF. Combining the CDR3 with reference TRBV11-3 and TRBJ2-2 gives the whole variable domain EAGVVQSPRYKIIEKKQPVAFWCNPISGHNTLYWYLQNLGQGPELLIRYENEEAVDDSQLPKDRFSAERLKGVDSTLKIQPAELGDSAVYLCASSSSGGSNTGELFFGEGSRLTVL.